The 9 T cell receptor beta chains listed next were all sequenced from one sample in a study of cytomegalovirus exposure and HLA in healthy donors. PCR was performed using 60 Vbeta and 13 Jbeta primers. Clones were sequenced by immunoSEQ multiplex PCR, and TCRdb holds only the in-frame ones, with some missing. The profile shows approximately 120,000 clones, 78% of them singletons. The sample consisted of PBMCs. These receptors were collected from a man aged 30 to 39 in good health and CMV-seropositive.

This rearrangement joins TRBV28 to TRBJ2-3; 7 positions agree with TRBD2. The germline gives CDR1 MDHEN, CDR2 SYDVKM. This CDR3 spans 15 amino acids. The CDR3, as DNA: TGTGCGACGGGGGAGGGAGGCATATTCACAGATACGCAGTATTTT. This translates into CATGEGGIFTDTQYF.

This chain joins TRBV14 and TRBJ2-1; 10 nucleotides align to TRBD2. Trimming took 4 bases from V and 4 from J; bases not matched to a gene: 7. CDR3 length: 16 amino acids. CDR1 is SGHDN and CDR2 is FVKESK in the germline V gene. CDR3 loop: CASSPTGLAVYNEQFF. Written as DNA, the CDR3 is TGTGCCAGCAGCCCTACCGGACTAGCGGTTTACAATGAGCAGTTCTTC.

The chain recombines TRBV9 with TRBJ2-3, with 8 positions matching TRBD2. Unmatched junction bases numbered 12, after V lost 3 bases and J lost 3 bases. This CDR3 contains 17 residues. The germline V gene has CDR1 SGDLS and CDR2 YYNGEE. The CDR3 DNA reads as TGTGCCAGCAGCGGGGGCAGGAAAGCGGGAGTAACAGATACGCAGTATTTT. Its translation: CASSGGRKAGVTDTQYF.

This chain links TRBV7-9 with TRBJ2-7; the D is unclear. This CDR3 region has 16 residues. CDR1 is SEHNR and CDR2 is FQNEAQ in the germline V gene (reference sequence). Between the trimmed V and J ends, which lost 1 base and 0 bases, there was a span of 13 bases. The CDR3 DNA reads TGTGCCAGCAGCTTAGGGGCCCTGGGCCTCTCCTACGAGCAGTACTTC. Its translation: CASSLGALGLSYEQYF.

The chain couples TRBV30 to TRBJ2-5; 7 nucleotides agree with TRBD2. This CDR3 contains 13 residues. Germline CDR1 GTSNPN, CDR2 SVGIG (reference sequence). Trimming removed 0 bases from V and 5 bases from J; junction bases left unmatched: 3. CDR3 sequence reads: CAWSVNSGETQYF. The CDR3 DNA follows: TGTGCCTGGAGTGTCAATAGCGGGGAGACCCAGTACTTC. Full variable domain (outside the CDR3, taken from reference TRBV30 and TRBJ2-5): SQTIHQWPATLVQPVGSPLSLECTVEGTSNPNLYWYRQAAGRGLQLLFYSVGIGQISSEVPQNLSASRPQDRQFILSSKKLLLSDSGFYLCAWSVNSGETQYFGPGTRLLVL.

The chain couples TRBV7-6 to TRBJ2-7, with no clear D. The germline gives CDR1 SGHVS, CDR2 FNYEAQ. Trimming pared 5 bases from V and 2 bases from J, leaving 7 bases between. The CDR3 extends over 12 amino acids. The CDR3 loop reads CASSTQTYEQYF. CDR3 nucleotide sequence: TGTGCCAGCAGCACCCAGACCTACGAGCAGTACTTC.

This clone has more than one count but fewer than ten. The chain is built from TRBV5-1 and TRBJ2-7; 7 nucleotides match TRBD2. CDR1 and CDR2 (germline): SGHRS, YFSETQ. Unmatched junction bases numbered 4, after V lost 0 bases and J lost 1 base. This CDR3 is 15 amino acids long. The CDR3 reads CASSLGLAVSYEQYF. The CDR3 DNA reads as TGCGCCAGCAGCTTGGGTCTAGCGGTTTCCTACGAGCAGTACTTC.

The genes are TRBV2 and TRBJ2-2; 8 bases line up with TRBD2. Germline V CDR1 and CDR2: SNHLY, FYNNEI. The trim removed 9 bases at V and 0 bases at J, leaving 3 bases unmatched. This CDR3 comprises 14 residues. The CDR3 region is CASSSGTNTGELFF. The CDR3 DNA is TGTGCCAGTAGTAGCGGGACGAACACCGGGGAGCTGTTTTTT.

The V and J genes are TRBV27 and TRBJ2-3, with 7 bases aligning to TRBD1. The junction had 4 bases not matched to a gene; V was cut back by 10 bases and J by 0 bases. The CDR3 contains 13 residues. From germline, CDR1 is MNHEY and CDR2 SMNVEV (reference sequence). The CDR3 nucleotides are TGTGCCACGACAGGGTTGAGCACAGATACGCAGTATTTT. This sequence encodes CATTGLSTDTQYF.